The rows below give T cell receptor beta chains drawn from one sample of a study of OX40 agonist ivuxolimab in advanced cancers. Some clones are missing from TCRdb's copy, which holds only in-frame ones; the method was immunoSEQ multiplex PCR. Seen here are approximately 34,000 clones, about 86% observed once, and the top ten hold over 1.1%. The sample consisted of CD4+ or CD8+ T cells sorted from blood, taken in a trial of the OX40 agonist ivuxolimab. These receptor sequences come from an adult with an advanced solid tumor such as melanoma, head and neck, liver or kidney cancer. Both conserved end residues are part of each CDR3. Each record gives: V gene, CDR3 length, clone size, D gene, J gene, CDR3 DNA, CDR3 protein. D genes are given only for firm matches. Size is stated for part of the rows, as once, few or many counts, or as a class when the clone is expanded.

>TRBV19|11|.|.|TRBJ1-1
TGTGCCAGTAGTAGAGGACGGGGAGCTTTCTTT
CASSRGRGAFF
>TRBV5-6|15|few|.|TRBJ1-4
TGTGCCAGCAGCTTAAAGGGATATGCTAATGAAAAACTGTTTTTT
CASSLKGYANEKLFF
>TRBV19|14|.|.|TRBJ1-1
TGTGCCAGTAGTGTCGGGGGGGGGAACACTGAAGCTTTCTTT
CASSVGGGNTEAFF
>TRBV7-3|11|.|.|TRBJ2-2
TGTGCCAGCAGTCCCACCGGGGAGCTGTTTTTT
CASSPTGELFF
>TRBV5-4|14|.|.|TRBJ2-5
TGTGCCAGCAGCTTGGCCGGGCAAGGAGAGACCCAGTACTTC
CASSLAGQGETQYF
>TRBV7-2|17|once|TRBD1|TRBJ1-6
TGTGCCAGCAGCTTAAGTTCCCCGGGACAGGGAAATTCACCCCTCCACTTT
CASSLSSPGQGNSPLHF
>TRBV7-6|12|once|.|TRBJ2-1
TGTGCCAGCAGCCATCCCGGGGATGAGCAGTTCTTC
CASSHPGDEQFF
>TRBV29-1|15|.|TRBD2|TRBJ2-5
TGCAGCGTCGGGGGGCTAGCGGGATTCGAAGAGACCCAGTACTTC
CSVGGLAGFEETQYF
>TRBV19|15|.|.|TRBJ1-1
TGTGCCAGTAGTAGGCCTGACAGGCTGAACACTGAAGCTTTCTTT
CASSRPDRLNTEAFF
>TRBV13|12|few|.|TRBJ2-3
TGTGCCAGCAGCTTACCAGGGAATACGCAGTATTTT
CASSLPGNTQYF
>TRBV19|15|.|TRBD1|TRBJ2-5
TGTGCCAGTAGCCTCGGGACAGGGAATAGGGAGACCCAGTACTTC
CASSLGTGNRETQYF
>TRBV2|15|.|.|TRBJ2-3
TGTGCCAGCAGTGAACTCAGTCCCGGGTGGGATACGCAGTATTTT
CASSELSPGWDTQYF
>TRBV5-8|15|.|TRBD1|TRBJ2-3
TGTGCCAGCAGCTTGACAGGGGGCTTAACAGATACGCAGTATTTT
CASSLTGGLTDTQYF
>TRBV7-9|16|.|.|TRBJ1-4
TGTGCCAGCAGCTTAGTGGGCAGTGCAACTAATGAAAAACTGTTTTTT
CASSLVGSATNEKLFF
>TRBV11-3|14|.|.|TRBJ1-6
TGTGCCAGCAGCTTAGTCAGGGTGGGTTCACCCCTCCACTTT
CASSLVRVGSPLHF